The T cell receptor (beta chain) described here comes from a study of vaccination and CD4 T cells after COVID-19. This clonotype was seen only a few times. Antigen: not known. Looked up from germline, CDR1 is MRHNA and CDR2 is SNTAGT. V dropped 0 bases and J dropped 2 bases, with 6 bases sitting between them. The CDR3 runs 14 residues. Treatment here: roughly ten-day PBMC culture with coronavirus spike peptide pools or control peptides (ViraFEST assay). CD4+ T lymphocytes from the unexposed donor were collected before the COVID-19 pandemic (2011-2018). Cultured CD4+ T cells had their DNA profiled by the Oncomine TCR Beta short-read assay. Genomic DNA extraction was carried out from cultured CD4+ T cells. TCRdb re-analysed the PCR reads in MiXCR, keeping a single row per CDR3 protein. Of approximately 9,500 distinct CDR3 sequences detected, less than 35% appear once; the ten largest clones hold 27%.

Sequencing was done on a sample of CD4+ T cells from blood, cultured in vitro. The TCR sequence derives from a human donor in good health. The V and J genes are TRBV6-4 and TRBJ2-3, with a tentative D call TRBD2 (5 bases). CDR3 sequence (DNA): TGTGCCAGCAGTGACTCGGAGGCCACAGATACGCAGTATTTT. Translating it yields CASSDSEATDTQYF.